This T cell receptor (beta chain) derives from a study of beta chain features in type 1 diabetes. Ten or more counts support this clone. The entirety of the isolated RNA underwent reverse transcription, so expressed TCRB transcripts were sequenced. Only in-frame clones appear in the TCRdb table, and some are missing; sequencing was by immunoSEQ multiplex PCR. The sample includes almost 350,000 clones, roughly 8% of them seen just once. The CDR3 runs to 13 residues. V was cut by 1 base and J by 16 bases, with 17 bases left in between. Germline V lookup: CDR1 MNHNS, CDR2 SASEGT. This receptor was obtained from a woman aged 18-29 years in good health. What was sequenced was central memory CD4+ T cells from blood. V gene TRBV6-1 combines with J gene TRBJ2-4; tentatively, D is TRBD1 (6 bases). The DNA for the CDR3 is TGTGCCAGCAGTGAAGAAGGCGACAGGAGAGGATACTTC. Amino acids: CASSEEGDRRGYF.